Below are 20 T cell receptor beta chains sequenced from a single sample in a study of tumor-infiltrating lymphocytes in primary liver carcinoma. Starting material of around 460 ng total RNA yielded TCR beta cDNA via a constant-region primer. Researchers made the TCR beta libraries by running three nested multiplex PCR rounds with slightly modified ARM-PCR. For roughly 10 cycles apiece, the opening two PCR rounds ran with TRBV1-TRBV30 forward primers and a C-beta reverse primer. TCRdb reprocessed the multiplex PCR reads with MiXCR, giving one entry per CDR3 protein. The data show approximately 45,000 distinct CDR3 sequences, roughly 80% seen once. The tissue used was unsorted bulk material of roughly 17-33 mg. RNA and DNA were co-extracted from it with the AllPrep DNA/RNA mini kit. Sequenced sample: tumor-adjacent normal liver tissue. The receptors here all came from a woman aged 30 to 39 with primary liver carcinoma and hepatitis B virus infection.

A remark on this clonotype: A single base separates this from a much larger clone, so it may be a read error. The genes are TRBV7-9 and TRBJ1-1, with D perhaps matching TRBD1 (6 bases). Per germline, CDR1 SEHNR and CDR2 FQNEAQ (reference sequence). This CDR3 comprises 13 residues. The chain's CDR3 is CASRPTGNAEAFF. CDR3 sequence (DNA): TGTGCCAGCCGCCCCACAGGGAACGCTGAAGCTTTCTTT.

Details on this clonotype: In this CDR3 the conserved last residue, phenylalanine or tryptophan, is missing, so a read error is likely. The CDR3 reads CSVGTGAGAFL. CDR3 sequence (DNA): TGCAGCGTTGGGACTGGGGCTGGAGCTTTCTTA. V gene TRBV29-1 combines with J gene TRBJ1-1; tentative D call: TRBD1 (5 bases). Per the germline V gene, CDR1 is SQVTM and CDR2 is ANQGSEA. V was trimmed by 4 bases and J by 10 bases, leaving 13 bases between them. This CDR3 has 11 residues.

The genes are TRBV23-1 and TRBJ2-7; D is possibly TRBD2 (8 bases). TRBV23-1 is reported as an ORF; its role is uncertain. This CDR3 comprises 16 residues. V dropped 0 bases and J dropped 6 bases, with 18 bases sitting between them. CDR3 sequence reads: CASSQSSGSSGGEQYF. The CDR3 region has the DNA TGCGCCAGCAGTCAATCGAGCGGGAGCTCAGGGGGCGAGCAGTACTTC.

As regards this clonotype: Compared with germline, one end of the junction differs, possibly owing to a read error. The genes are TRBV5-5 and TRBJ2-3; unclear D gene. This CDR3 region has 17 residues. CDR1 SGHKS and CDR2 YYEKEE come from the germline V gene (reference sequence). The CDR3 protein is CASGLSVGGPLSDTQYF. DNA of the CDR3: TGTGCCAGCGGCTTGAGTGTCGGTGGGCCCCTTTCAGATACGCAGTATTTT.

Comment on this clonotype: The junction departs from the called germline gene at one end, perhaps through a read error. The chain combines TRBV4-2 with TRBJ2-1, with D tentatively TRBD1 (5 bases). Germline-derived CDR1 and CDR2 are LGHNA and YNFKEQ. The CDR3 loop spans 15 amino acids. CDR3 loop: CASGQETQWGNERFF. For the CDR3, the DNA is TGTGCCAGCGGCCAAGAGACGCAGTGGGGCAATGAGCGGTTCTTC.

On this clonotype: Likely a read error: the CDR3 ends without its conserved phenylalanine or tryptophan. The genes are TRBV15 and TRBJ2-1; D not resolved. This CDR3 is built from 16 residues. Germline CDR1 and CDR2: LNHNV and YYDKDF (reference sequence). CDR3: CATSGDSRSSYNEQFL. The CDR3 DNA is TGTGCCACCAGCGGAGATTCCAGGAGCTCCTACAATGAGCAGTTCTTA.

This clonotype was recorded many times. One junction end does not reproduce the germline sequence, and a read error may be involved. The chain is built from TRBV6-2 or TRBV6-3 and TRBJ2-5, with D maybe TRBD2 (6 bases). Germline lookup yields CDR1 MNHEY and CDR2 SVGEGT. CDR3 length: 13 amino acids. Written as DNA, the CDR3 is TGTGCGAGCAACTGGGGACTCCAAGAGACCCAGTACTTC. Its translation is CASNWGLQETQYF.

The chain combines TRBV11-2 with TRBJ2-2; 8 bases fit TRBD2. V was clipped by 5 bases and J by 3 bases; unmatched bases: 8. CDR1 is SGHAT and CDR2 is FQNNGV in the germline V gene. The CDR3 has 16 amino acids. The CDR3 nucleotides read TGTGCCAGCAGCCTGGTGAGCGGGAGAGACACCGGGGAGCTGTTTTTT. This codes for CASSLVSGRDTGELFF. The variable domain in full, with the rest retrieved from reference TRBV11-2 and TRBJ2-2, is EAGVAQSPRYKIIEKRQSVAFWCNPISGHATLYWYQQILGQGPKLLIQFQNNGVVDDSQLPKDRFSAERLKGVDSTLKIQPAKLEDSAVYLCASSLVSGRDTGELFFGEGSRLTVL.

A note on this clonotype: It is likely a read error, because the conserved phenylalanine at the end of the CDR3 is missing. The gene calls are TRBV11-1 and TRBJ1-2; D is unresolved. Germline assignment: CDR1 SGHAT and CDR2 FQDESV (reference sequence). Trimming removed 6 bases at V and 4 bases at J, with 18 bases between. The CDR3 runs to 15 residues. CDR3 sequence reads: CASRPSNGMSYGYTS. CDR3 nucleotide sequence: TGTGCCAGCAGACCTTCGAACGGGATGTCCTATGGCTACACCTCC.

V usage is TRBV4-3 and J usage is TRBJ2-1; TRBD2 matches 7 bases. CDR1 and CDR2 from the germline V gene are LGHNA and YSLEER. J lost 9 bases, V lost 0 bases, and 14 bases had no gene match. The CDR3 has 17 residues. The CDR3 protein is CASSQDPGLSGVSEQFF. The CDR3 DNA follows: TGCGCCAGCAGCCAAGATCCGGGACTATCAGGAGTTAGTGAGCAGTTCTTC.

Worth noting for this clonotype: Because the CDR3 is missing its conserved closing phenylalanine or tryptophan, this is likely a read error. As DNA, the CDR3 is TGCGCCAGCAGCCAGGATGCCTTAAGCTCCTACAATGAGCAGTTCTAC. Its translation: CASSQDALSSYNEQFY. The chain has TRBV4-3 and TRBJ2-1; D remains unclear. Trimming shortened V by 3 bases and J by 0 bases, and 12 bases separated the two germline ends. The CDR3 totals 16 residues. In germline, CDR1 is LGHNA, CDR2 YSLEER.

Comment on this clonotype: Its ends do not fully match the called genes, so a read error is possible. This chain links TRBV2 with TRBJ2-1; D is unresolved. The CDR3 spans 13 residues. Looked up from germline, CDR1 is SNHLY and CDR2 is FYNNEI. The chain's CDR3 is CSGLVCSYNEQFF. The CDR3 DNA reads TGCTCCGGTCTAGTCTGCTCCTACAATGAGCAGTTCTTC. The whole variable domain, remainder taken from reference TRBV2 and TRBJ2-1, is EPEVTQTPSHQVTQMGQEVILRCVPISNHLYFYWYRQILGQKVEFLVSFYNNEISEKSEIFDDQFSVERPDGSNFTLKIRSTKLEDSAMYFCSGLVCSYNEQFFGPGTRLTVL.

The chain has TRBV12-3 or TRBV12-4 and TRBJ2-6, with 9 bases matching TRBD1. The CDR3 consists of 20 residues. CDR3 amino acids: CDSSLKGRTGVRSGANVLTF. The CDR3 nucleotides read TGTGACAGTAGCTTAAAGGGGAGGACAGGGGTCCGCTCTGGGGCCAACGTCCTGACTTTC.

With respect to this clonotype: One base away lies a much larger clone, so this may be a sequencing read error. This chain links TRBV7-9 with TRBJ2-7, with TRBD1 matching over 9 bases. The CDR3 has 14 amino acids. Germline lookup yields CDR1 SEHNR and CDR2 FQNEAQ (reference sequence). CDR3 residues: CVSSSTTGGYEQYF. The CDR3 DNA reads TGTGTCAGCAGCTCGACGACAGGGGGGTACGAGCAGTACTTC.

The chain joins TRBV6-1 to TRBJ1-1; perhaps TRBD1 as D (5 bases). The CDR3 consists of 15 residues. Trimming removed 8 bases from V and 0 bases from J, with 16 bases in between. Germline CDR1 MNHNS, CDR2 SASEGT. CDR3: CASDFGTVMNTEAFF. As DNA, the CDR3 is TGTGCCAGCGATTTTGGGACGGTGATGAACACTGAAGCTTTCTTT.

With regard to this clonotype: The junction does not match germline at one end; this may be a read error. V gene TRBV28 combines with J gene TRBJ2-7; maybe TRBD1 (6 bases). The germline V gene has CDR1 MDHEN and CDR2 SYDVKM. This CDR3 contains 16 residues. Here the CDR3 reads CGSSLRPGHLTYEQYF. The CDR3 DNA sequence: TGTGGCAGCAGTCTCCGTCCGGGACACCTAACCTACGAGCAGTACTTC.

For this clonotype: The junction does not match germline at one end; this may be a read error. The V call is TRBV11-2, the J call TRBJ2-7; 9 nucleotides line up with TRBD2. CDR3 length: 14 residues. Germline V gene lookup returns CDR1 SGHAT and CDR2 FQNNGV. CDR3 sequence: CGSGLASGNNGQYF. In DNA form, the CDR3 reads TGTGGCAGCGGCCTAGCTAGCGGGAATAACGGGCAGTACTTC. The full variable domain, rest sourced from reference TRBV11-2 and TRBJ2-7, is EAGVAQSPRYKIIEKRQSVAFWCNPISGHATLYWYQQILGQGPKLLIQFQNNGVVDDSQLPKDRFSAERLKGVDSTLKIQPAKLEDSAVYLCGSGLASGNNGQYFGPGTRLTVT.

V and J are TRBV29-1 and TRBJ2-3, with 8 bases lining up with TRBD1. Trimming at V came to 4 bases and at J to 1 base, leaving 7 bases not matched to a gene. CDR1 and CDR2 from the germline V gene are SQVTM and ANQGSEA. The CDR3 runs to 15 residues. The CDR3 spells CSVGGQGAGTDTQYF. Written as DNA, the CDR3 is TGCAGCGTTGGGGGGCAGGGGGCAGGCACAGATACGCAGTATTTT.

V and J are TRBV6-5 and TRBJ2-4; D gene unclear. Germline V gene data show CDR1 as MNHEY and CDR2 as SVGAGI. CDR3 length: 12 amino acids. The DNA of the CDR3 is TGTACCGGCAGAGGTTCCCCCAACATTCAGTACTTC. The encoded protein is CTGRGSPNIQYF.

Comments on this clonotype: In this CDR3 the conserved last residue, phenylalanine or tryptophan, is missing, so a read error is likely. The gene calls are TRBV11-2 and TRBJ1-1; TRBD1 matches at 8 bases. This CDR3 has 14 residues. Germline lookup yields CDR1 SGHAT and CDR2 FQNNGV. This CDR3 reads CVSGYTGGRAEAFY. DNA of the CDR3: TGTGTCAGCGGATACACAGGGGGGAGGGCTGAAGCTTTCTAT.